This TCR beta chain derives from a study of blood T cell repertoires in COVID-19. Study background: In each case, the material was cDNA or gDNA derived from T cells, B-cell-depleted T cells, or PBMCs.

This clone was seen a handful of times. Trimming cost V 0 bases and J 2 bases; bases outside gene matches: 11. Germline CDR1 reads PRHDT; CDR2 reads FYEKMQ (reference sequence). The CDR3 totals 18 residues. Generated by immunoSEQ multiplex PCR, the TCRdb table keeps only in-frame clones and is missing some. The table lists over 85,000 clones, around nine tenths of them singletons, with approximately 3.4% in the top ten. The rearrangement links TRBV13 to TRBJ2-7, with 9 bases lining up with TRBD2. The material sequenced was peripheral blood. The TCR was taken from a woman aged 45-65 years with acute or convalescent COVID-19. The CDR3, as DNA: TGTGCCAGCAGCTTAGGCCCCACTAGCGGGCTGGGGGCCTACGAGCAGTACTTC. It is translated as CASSLGPTSGLGAYEQYF.